This T cell receptor beta chain emerged from a study of control samples from healthy donors and cancer patients. This clone occurred once. Clones were sequenced by immunoSEQ multiplex PCR, and TCRdb holds only the in-frame ones, with some missing. The data hold about 140,000 clones, with roughly 92% observed a single time. Sequenced: blood. The receptor was isolated from a man between 25 and 39 years old in good health.

CDR3 coding DNA: TGCGCCAGCAGCATCCGGACGGGATCACCCCTCCACTTT. Protein sequence: CASSIRTGSPLHF. This chain connects TRBV4-1 to TRBJ1-6, with no clear D. Germline CDR1 is MGHRA and CDR2 is YSYEKL. The CDR3 extends over 13 amino acids. V shed 5 bases and J shed 10 bases, with 12 bases lying between them.